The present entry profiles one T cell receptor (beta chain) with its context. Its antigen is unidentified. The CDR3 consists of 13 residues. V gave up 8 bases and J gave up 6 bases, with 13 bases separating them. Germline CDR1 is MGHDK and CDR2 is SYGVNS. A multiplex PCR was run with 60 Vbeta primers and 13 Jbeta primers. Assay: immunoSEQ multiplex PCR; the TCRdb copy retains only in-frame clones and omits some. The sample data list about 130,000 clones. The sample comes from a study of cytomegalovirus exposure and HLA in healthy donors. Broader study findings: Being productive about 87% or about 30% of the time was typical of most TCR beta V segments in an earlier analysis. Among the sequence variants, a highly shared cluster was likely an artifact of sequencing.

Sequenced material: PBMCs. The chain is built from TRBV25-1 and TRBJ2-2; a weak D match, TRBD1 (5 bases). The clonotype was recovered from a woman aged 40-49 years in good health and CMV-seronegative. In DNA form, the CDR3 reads TGTGCCAGCTATAAGCAGGGTTCCGGGGAGCTGTTTTTT. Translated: CASYKQGSGELFF.